Below, 13 T cell receptor beta chains from the same sample are listed, as sequenced in a study of cytomegalovirus exposure and HLA in healthy donors. The PCR made use of 60 Vbeta and 13 Jbeta primers. Repertoires were generated with immunoSEQ multiplex PCR, while TCRdb's copy carries only in-frame clones and drops some. This table holds about 120,000 clones, around 66% found once. The sample taken for sequencing was PBMCs. Source of these receptors: a man younger than 30 in good health and CMV-seronegative.

This clone came up a few times. J is TRBJ1-5 and V is TRBV6-4; D might be TRBD1 (5 bases). This CDR3 contains 15 residues. CDR1 MRHNA and CDR2 SNTAGT come from the germline V gene. V shed 2 bases and J shed 2 bases, with 10 bases lying between them. CDR3 coding DNA: TGTGCCAGCAGTGACGCATTCAGGGGCAATCAGCCCCAGCATTTT. It encodes CASSDAFRGNQPQHF.

V is TRBV2 and J is TRBJ2-5, with D perhaps matching TRBD2 (6 bases). The germline CDR1 and CDR2 sequences are SNHLY and FYNNEI. Trimming left V 7 bases short and J 3 bases short, with 21 bases between. This CDR3 has 16 residues. The CDR3 sequence: CASIEWRGGGEETQYF. The CDR3 bases are TGTGCCAGCATCGAATGGCGGGGCGGAGGGGAAGAGACCCAGTACTTC.

Points on this clone: This sample also contains other DNA sequences that code for the same CDR3. V usage is TRBV4-2 and J usage is TRBJ2-7, with D uncertain. Trimming pared 3 bases from V and 1 base from J, leaving 13 bases between. CDR1 and CDR2 from the germline V gene are LGHNA and YNFKEQ. This CDR3 spans 15 amino acids. In DNA, the CDR3 is TGTGCCAGCAGCCAGGATTGGGCCAGTTCCTACGAGCAGTACTTC. Its translation is CASSQDWASSYEQYF.

The chain has TRBV7-7 and TRBJ2-5; perhaps TRBD2 as D (6 bases). V was pared by 2 bases and J by 5 bases, with 15 bases between. Germline V gene sequence: CDR1 SSHAT, CDR2 FNYEAQ (reference sequence). CDR3 length: 15 amino acids. The DNA of the CDR3 is TGTGCCAGCAGCTTAAGACTTGCCCGGGGGGAGACCCAGTACTTC. Protein product: CASSLRLARGETQYF.

The chain is built from TRBV5-1 and TRBJ2-7; maybe TRBD1 (5 bases). The CDR3 is made up of 14 amino acids. Germline V gene sequence: CDR1 SGHRS, CDR2 YFSETQ. Deletions cut 0 bases from V and 5 bases from J, with 12 bases between. The CDR3 nucleotides read TGCGCCAGCAGCTTGGTAACAGGAGTGGACGAGCAGTACTTC. Its protein product is CASSLVTGVDEQYF.

The V call is TRBV19, the J call TRBJ2-5, with TRBD2 as a possible D gene (5 bases). V lost 5 bases and J 3 bases, leaving 25 bases between the germline ends. The germline V gene has CDR1 LNHDA and CDR2 SQIVND (reference sequence). The CDR3 is 18 residues long. The CDR3: CASSRRTSWRVPEETQYF. CDR3 bases: TGTGCCAGTAGTCGCAGGACGAGTTGGCGGGTTCCGGAAGAGACCCAGTACTTC.

This clone appeared a few times. The CDR3 here is CASSDRGELFF. CDR3 bases: TGTGCCAGCAGCGACCGGGGGGAGCTGTTTTTT. The chain carries TRBV9 and TRBJ2-2, with D unclear. Germline CDR1 SGDLS, CDR2 YYNGEE. The CDR3 loop spans 11 amino acids. Trimming stripped 3 bases from V and 8 bases from J, with 5 bases between.

The chain employs TRBV7-9 and TRBJ1-3; D is perhaps TRBD1 (5 bases). CDR1 is SEHNR, CDR2 FQNEAQ, per germline (reference sequence). CDR3 size: 16 residues. Trimming removed 3 bases at V and 1 base at J, with 13 bases between. The CDR3 bases are TGTGCCAGCAGCTTCACACGGGGGACTTCTGGAAACACCATATATTTT. Translating it yields CASSFTRGTSGNTIYF.

This clone has more than one count but fewer than ten. J is TRBJ2-7 and V is TRBV5-1, with TRBD1 matching 9 bases. The CDR3 sequence is 16 residues long. The germline gives CDR1 SGHRS, CDR2 YFSETQ. V lost 2 bases and J lost 7; bases outside the gene matches: 13. The DNA for the CDR3 is TGCGCCAGCAGCTTACCTCCGGGACAGGGTCGCCTTGAGCAGTACTTC. It encodes CASSLPPGQGRLEQYF.

The chain is built from TRBV19 and TRBJ2-2; 8 bases agree with TRBD1. Germline V gives CDR1 LNHDA, CDR2 SQIVND (reference sequence). This CDR3 is 14 amino acids long. V lost 5 bases and J lost 5; bases outside the gene matches: 4. This CDR3 is CASSLRTGTGELFF. For the CDR3, the DNA is TGTGCCAGTAGTCTTCGGACAGGGACCGGGGAGCTGTTTTTT.

The chain carries TRBV7-7 and TRBJ2-2; TRBD1 aligns across 8 bases. This CDR3 spans 16 amino acids. The germline CDR1 and CDR2 sequences are SSHAT and FNYEAQ (reference sequence). Trimming removed 4 bases from V and 0 bases from J; junction bases left unmatched: 4. The CDR3: CASSSRTGSNTGELFF. Written as DNA, the CDR3 is TGTGCCAGCAGCTCTAGGACAGGGTCGAACACCGGGGAGCTGTTTTTT.

V and J are TRBV19 and TRBJ2-3, with 9 bases that match TRBD2. CDR1 and CDR2 (germline): LNHDA, SQIVND (reference sequence). J gave up 1 base and V 9 bases, and 2 bases lay outside the gene matches. This CDR3 comprises 13 residues. CDR3 coding DNA: TGTGCCAGCGCTAGCGGGGGCACAGATACGCAGTATTTT. The encoded protein is CASASGGTDTQYF.

This clone was counted only a few times. The V and J genes are TRBV7-2 and TRBJ2-7, with D perhaps matching TRBD2 (7 bases). The V end was cut by 8 bases, the J end by 1 base, with 15 bases between. The CDR3 is 14 amino acids. Germline V gene lookup returns CDR1 SGHTA and CDR2 FQGNSA. CDR3 region: CASRRGGGSYEQYF. CDR3 coding DNA: TGTGCCAGCCGACGAGGGGGGGGGTCCTACGAGCAGTACTTC. The full variable domain, completed using reference TRBV7-2 and TRBJ2-7, is GAGVSQSPSNKVTEKGKDVELRCDPISGHTALYWYRQSLGQGLEFLIYFQGNSAPDKSGLPSDRFSAERTGGSVSTLTIQRTQQEDSAVYLCASRRGGGSYEQYFGPGTRLTVT.